A selection of T cell receptor beta chains follows, all from one sample in a study of blood T cell repertoires in COVID-19. Method: immunoSEQ multiplex PCR; TCRdb's copy keeps in-frame clones and lacks some. The data show under 55,000 clones, around 85% seen once. The sample was peripheral blood. These receptors were taken from a human donor in a cohort sampled during active COVID-19. Both conserved end residues are part of each CDR3. Size values are once, few and many counts, or a class for expanded clones, and some rows have none.

>TRBJ2-1|-|TRBV5-6
CASSYTSGSVPGNEQFF
>TRBJ1-1|once|TRBV14
CASSKTGRVAEAFF
>TRBJ2-2|-|TRBV28
CASSPGTSGRQRGGELFF
>TRBJ2-1|-|TRBV12-3/TRBV12-4
CASSLNPSIEQFF
>TRBJ2-7|-|TRBV7-6
CASSTPRGLAENYEQYF
>TRBJ1-6|once|TRBV30
CAWRPPGTNISPLHF
>TRBJ1-2|-|TRBV7-9
CASSSPPRWTGYGYTF
>TRBJ1-5|many|TRBV19
CASSFLNQPQHF
>TRBJ1-2|-|TRBV2
CASSEVQGNGYTF
>TRBJ2-2|-|TRBV24-1
CATSDSRTVTGELFF
>TRBJ1-4|-|TRBV28
CASSLVTGAEKLFF
>TRBJ2-3|-|TRBV18
CASSPQQGPSTDTQYF
>TRBJ1-4|-|TRBV30
CAWGRDRDLNTLFF
>TRBJ2-3|-|TRBV20-1
CSASKAGGGDTQYF
>TRBJ1-2|few|TRBV19
CASSGTGGGYGYTF
>TRBJ1-3|-|TRBV4-1
CASSQDRGSGNTIYF
>TRBJ2-7|-|TRBV7-2
CASSLRDREGEQYF
>TRBJ2-1|once|TRBV30
CAWSEGTSRSGEQFF
>TRBJ2-7|few|TRBV7-2
CASSFSPGYEQYF
>TRBJ2-2|-|TRBV18
CASSPRLAGITGELFF
>TRBJ1-2|-|TRBV7-9
CASSLGAYGYTF
>TRBJ1-2|-|TRBV28
CASRQGFNYGYTF
>TRBJ2-6|-|TRBV15
CATSRDRTSGANVLTF
>TRBJ1-6|-|TRBV27
CASSLSTGTSYNSPLHF
>TRBJ1-2|-|TRBV4-1
CASSQVSGIGGYTF
>TRBJ1-4|-|TRBV6-5
CASSHSGTRNEKLFF
>TRBJ1-1|-|TRBV12-3/TRBV12-4
CASRGQRNTEAFF
>TRBJ2-5|-|TRBV18
CASSLSAGETQYF
>TRBJ1-6|few|TRBV20-1
CSASEQPNSPLHF
>TRBJ1-2|-|TRBV9
CASSPGGYGYTF
>TRBJ1-5|few|TRBV5-8
CASSPNPGQGARQPQHF
>TRBJ1-6|-|TRBV2
CASSVSVAYNSPLHF
>TRBJ1-3|-|TRBV28
CASSLHGTFSGNTIYF
>TRBJ2-2|-|TRBV11-2
CASSREQIATGELFF
>TRBJ1-2|-|TRBV6-1
CASSEGGQLYGYTF
>TRBJ2-1|few|TRBV11-2
CASSSQRGGYNEQFF
>TRBJ1-1|-|TRBV6-1
CASSEVPGGYTEAFF
>TRBJ2-5|-|TRBV5-1
CASSLARETQYF
>TRBJ2-7|-|TRBV30
CAWNPGLVGEQYF
>TRBJ2-5|-|TRBV7-9
CASSPQSGGQETQYF
>TRBJ2-6|-|TRBV30
CACQGGSGANVLTF
>TRBJ1-5|-|TRBV7-2
CASSLARTGVGQPQHF
>TRBJ1-2|-|TRBV7-2
CASSGPSWWGLANYGYTF